This T cell receptor (beta chain) was recovered during a study of identical twins. Overall study results and limits: Out-of-frame beta sequences exhibited a weaker degree of excess twin sharing. Within twin pairs, the out-of-frame alpha sequences they shared showed excess low generation probability.

Each CDR3 protein is one row after TCRdb ran MiXCR on the 5' RACE reads. The sample includes 1.5 million to 2 million distinct CDR3 sequences, about 32% of them seen just once. This clonotype was counted between two and nine times. Its specificity is unknown. Healthy Caucasians provided all donations. The CDR3 has 13 amino acids. The V gene lost 5 bases and the J gene lost 1 base, with 8 bases spanning the gap. Per germline, CDR1 KGHSH and CDR2 LQKENI. The J gene is TRBJ1-2, the V gene TRBV18; a possible D gene is TRBD1 (5 bases). The sample was cord blood. This receptor was identified in a newborn girl in good health. The CDR3 sequence is CASSAGNNYGYTF. The DNA for the CDR3 is TGTGCCAGCTCAGCAGGGAATAACTATGGCTACACCTTC.